This T cell receptor (beta chain) emerged from a study of cytomegalovirus exposure and HLA in healthy donors (TCRdb year 2017). A note on the overall study: An earlier analysis of roughly 570 of the donors reported about 280 Gb of sequence data and 117 million unique TCR beta sequences obtained from about 179 million T cells. An early release that covered about 640 HLA-typed donors contained approximately 300 gigabases of sequencing data and some 87 million unique TCR sequences. Of the roughly 400 genotyped donors, 65% to 90% were placed in the genetic ancestry cluster associated with self-reported Caucasian donors. The aim of the study was to test whether cataloging public T cell receptors could identify signatures of past pathogen exposure. The study profiled the T cell repertoires of some 610 subjects by immunosequencing and related them to cytomegalovirus serostatus. Along with the 666-subject first cohort, a separate validation cohort of around 120 different subjects was used. To predict cytomegalovirus infection status, the study combined high-throughput TCR immunosequencing, statistical association of individual TCRs with disease status, and machine learning. To study patterns of TCR occurrence, a later analysis re-analyzed previously published TCR beta repertoires from around 670 donors and added high-resolution HLA genotyping. The later analysis used no new phenotypic data to find candidate immune exposures, relying instead on TCR beta sequences and their occurrence across donors. In an earlier analysis of 500 to 650 of the donors, high-throughput TCR beta sequencing was used to judge whether each TCR beta V gene segment behaved as functional or pseudogenic. Donor age, sex, ethnicity and CMV serostatus were compiled together with the repertoire data. A later genetic analysis used genome-wide SNP genotypes for about 55% of the 666 donors, treating that subset as a discovery cohort. All discovery cohort repertoires had been generated using a single sequencing platform. HLA typing covered class I and class II loci at four-digit resolution. The number of donors typed differed by locus, with about 629-640 for A, B, C, DRB1 and DQB1, around 560 for DQA1, about 610 for DPA1, and roughly 450 for DPB1. A handful of DR-DQ haplotypes were handled as single units for association and clustering because linkage in the cohort was strong. On average, 235,054 unique TCR beta nucleotide sequences were sequenced per donor among a few hundred genotyped donors of the cohort, with roughly 18% of those sequences being non-productive.

The paper as a whole reports these results and caveats: At a false discovery rate of 0.05, a later analysis linked 15,000 to 20,000 TCR beta sequences to specific HLA alleles. Correlated functional status among segregating V segments might be attributable to linkage disequilibrium, but an unknown experimental factor could not be ruled out. When HLA alleles, especially DR and DQ, strongly co-occurred, attributing TCR associations to individual alleles was difficult. The classifier was reported to diagnose cytomegalovirus status with high specificity and sensitivity in both the original cohort and the validation cohort. CMV serostatus was the only immune exposure information available for the cohort. In this cohort, only TCR beta chains were sequenced, and detectable features were limited by the absence of alpha or paired-chain data. In vitro tests confirmed that a few of the cytomegalovirus-associated TCR beta chains recognize cytomegalovirus antigens. According to a later genetic analysis, donors in an Asian-associated ancestry cluster had fewer N-insertions in productive TCRs than the approximately 630-donor mean. A later analysis found that HLA-associated TCR beta chains were more clonally expanded and had lower generation probabilities than equally common non-associated chains. HLA typing was unavailable for some donors at each locus, so association tests used only the typed subset. The sequencing pipeline was judged likely to have produced a cluster of highly shared sequence variants as a technical artifact. The earlier analysis of some 540 of the donors excluded approximately 17 rarely observed V segments, including chromosome 9 orphons, because counts were too low. Sequencing depth was assumed to be roughly uniform across donors in the presence/absence analyses, though that assumption may not hold. Several of the top co-occurrence clusters appeared to be linked to parvovirus B19, influenza, CMV and Epstein-Barr virus, according to a later analysis. In the study, around 160 TCR beta chains were listed as associated with cytomegalovirus. According to a later analysis, TCR association rates differed among HLA loci, with DRB1 alleles showing the most associated TCRs and HLA-C alleles showing the fewest. The authors suggested that the approach could potentially be generalized to other disease states and immunological phenotypes. In a later genetic analysis, a missense DCLRE1C variant was associated with V-gene and J-gene trimming of TCR beta chains, and the association was replicated in an independent cohort. An earlier analysis of approximately 600 of the donors showed that most TCR beta V segments appeared in productive rearrangements either about 90% or about 30% of the time, which broadly matched IMGT annotations. While some public TCRs were present in many individuals, most TCR sequences turned up only very rarely across donors. Some IMGT-functional V segments, including TRBV6-2 and TRBV6-3, could not be told apart with the 87-base-pair reads, so those segments were excluded. A later analysis found that most CMV-associated TCR beta chains appeared HLA-restricted, with HLA associations seemingly driven largely by CMV exposure. A further reported finding was that TCR beta sequences accurately predicted the HLA-A and HLA-B alleles for most subjects in the first cohort.

The cohort consisted of 670 or so healthy bone marrow donors. At the time of sampling, every cohort member was nominally healthy, though immune exposures that went unrecorded were likely present. The donor tested CMV seropositive and was one of the 289 seropositive cohort members. Every donor gave a peripheral blood sample, and the peripheral blood mononuclear cells from that sample were used for TCR beta sequencing. The Qiagen DNeasy Blood Extraction Kit was used to extract genomic DNA from the blood cell samples. Library generation was performed with the immunoSEQ multiplex PCR assay. For the multiplex PCR, a mixture combining 60 forward primers for TCR Vbeta segments and 13 reverse primers for TCR Jbeta segments was used. Amplification of the CDR3 region of rearranged TCR beta genes was performed with a multiplex PCR assay on genomic DNA. On the Illumina HiSeq System, the amplified TCR beta libraries were sequenced as 87-base-pair reads. As for the original processing: Across the 500 to 850 repertoires, a later analysis counted approximately 83 million unique TCR beta chains, 9.5 million to 12 million of which were shared by at least two donors. Raw reads were error-corrected and collapsed into unique sequences by a nearest-neighbor algorithm in which closely related sequences were merged to remove PCR and sequencing errors. V, D and J gene segments were assigned by aligning CDR3 sequences to IMGT reference sequences. For a sequence to be retained, a match of at least six nucleotides was required to both a V gene segment and a J gene segment. A rearrangement was called productive if the CDR3 had no stop codons and remained in frame with V and J, and every other rearrangement was called non-productive. CDR3 was defined according to IMGT convention as the region running from the second conserved V-encoded cysteine to the conserved J-encoded phenylalanine. The earlier analysis of about 610 of the donors excluded any sequence lacking an unambiguous match to a single V gene segment. An earlier analysis of about 590 of the donors classified V segments as functional when productive rearrangements were above 56.7% and as segregating when the standard deviation between donors was above 5%. A statistical classification framework was developed to diagnose cytomegalovirus status using the catalog of TCR beta chain sequences. In a later analysis, V and J genes were assigned by comparing TCR nucleotide sequences against IMGT/GENE-DB human TR gene sequences. Using the TCRdist pipeline, a later analysis assigned CDR3 sequences along with most-parsimonious VDJ recombination scenarios. In a later analysis, every TCR beta chain was defined by the combination of its CDR3 amino acid sequence and its V-gene family, and reads without a unique V-gene family were dropped. In a later analysis, fewer than 600 highly shared, low-generation-probability nucleotide sequences were removed to address suspected cross-contamination and a sequencing artifact. In a later analysis, a clonal expansion index was calculated for each public chain from normalized within-repertoire ranks of inferred template counts. In a later analysis, generation probabilities were computed using a VDJ recombination model fitted to out-of-frame rearrangements, and the results were checked against IGoR. In a later analysis, hypergeometric tests were used to score TCR-TCR, TCR-HLA and TCR-CMV co-occurrence, with a repertoire-size bias correction applied to TCR pairs. False discovery rates were estimated in a later analysis by permuting HLA or CMV assignments 20 times. A later analysis grouped co-occurring TCRs with DBSCAN, adding TCRdist sequence similarity when clustering within HLA-allele-positive subsets. For co-occurrence clustering, repertoires with fewer than 30,000 or more than 120,000 public chains were excluded, along with several repertoires with anomalous nucleotide sharing. Not all clones reach the TCRdb copy of this immuneACCESS table, which keeps in-frame sequences only. Checked studies attribute under half of the gap to unresolved V genes and leave the rest unexplained. V and J calls plus clone size are reproduced from that table; the DNA served to infer D and trimming. This sample gives roughly 130,000 clones in total; approximately 61% of them show up just once. The ten largest clones take up around 1.6% of the sample.

V loses 1 base of germline sequence and J loses 1 base, and the interval between the two ends is 8 bases. Taken from the germline V gene, the CDR1 and CDR2 loops are LGHNA and YNFKEQ. Its CDR3 holds 15 amino acids, cysteine through phenylalanine. The CDR3 DNA has 45 bases and is translated from base 1. As for this clone: Its antigen has not been determined. Base-call qualities are not available, and no considerably larger clone is one nucleotide away.

This chain is built from TRBV4-2 and TRBJ1-5; a tentative D call is TRBD1 (5 bases match). Sample: PBMCs. The clonotype originates from a man aged 25 to 45 in good health and CMV-seropositive. For the CDR3, the sequence is CASSQAGGSNQPQHF. The DNA sequence is as follows: TGTGCCAGCAGCCAAGCGGGGGGAAGCAATCAGCCCCAGCATTTT.